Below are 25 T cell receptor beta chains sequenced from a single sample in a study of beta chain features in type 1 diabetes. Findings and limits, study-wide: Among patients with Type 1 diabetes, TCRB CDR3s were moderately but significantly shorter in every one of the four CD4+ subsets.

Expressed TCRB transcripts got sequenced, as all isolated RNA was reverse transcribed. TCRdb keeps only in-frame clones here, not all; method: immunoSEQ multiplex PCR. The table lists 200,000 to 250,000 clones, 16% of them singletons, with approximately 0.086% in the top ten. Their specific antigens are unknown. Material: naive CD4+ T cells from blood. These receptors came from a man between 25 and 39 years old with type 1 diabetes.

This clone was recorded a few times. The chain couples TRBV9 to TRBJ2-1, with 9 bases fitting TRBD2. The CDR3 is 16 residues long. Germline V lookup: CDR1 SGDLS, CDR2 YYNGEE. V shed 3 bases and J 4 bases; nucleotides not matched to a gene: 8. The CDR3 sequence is CASSASISGSYNEQFF. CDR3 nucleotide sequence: TGTGCCAGCAGCGCGTCGATTAGCGGGAGTTACAATGAGCAGTTCTTC. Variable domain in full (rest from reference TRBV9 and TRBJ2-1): DSGVTQTPKHLITATGQRVTLRCSPRSGDLSVYWYQQSLDQGLQFLIQYYNGEERAKGNILERFSAQQFPDLHSELNLSSLELGDSALYFCASSASISGSYNEQFFGPGTRLTVL.

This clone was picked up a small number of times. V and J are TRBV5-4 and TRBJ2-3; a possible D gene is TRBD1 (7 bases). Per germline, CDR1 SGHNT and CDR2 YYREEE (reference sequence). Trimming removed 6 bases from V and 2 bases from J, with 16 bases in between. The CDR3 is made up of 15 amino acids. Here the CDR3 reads CASTLGGQSTDTQYF. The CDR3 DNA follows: TGTGCCAGCACTTTGGGGGGACAGTCCACAGATACGCAGTATTTT.

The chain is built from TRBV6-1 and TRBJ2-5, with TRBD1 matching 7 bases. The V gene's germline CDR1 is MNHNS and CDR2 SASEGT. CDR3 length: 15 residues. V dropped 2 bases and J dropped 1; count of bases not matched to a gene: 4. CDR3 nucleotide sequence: TGTGCCAGCAGTGAATGGGGACAGTCCCAAGAGACCCAGTACTTC. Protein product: CASSEWGQSQETQYF.

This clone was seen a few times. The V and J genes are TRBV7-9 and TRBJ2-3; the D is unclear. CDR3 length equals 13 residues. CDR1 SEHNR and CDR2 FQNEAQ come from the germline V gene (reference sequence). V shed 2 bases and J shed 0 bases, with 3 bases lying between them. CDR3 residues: CASSLSSTDTQYF. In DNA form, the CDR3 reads TGTGCCAGCAGCTTAAGTAGCACAGATACGCAGTATTTT. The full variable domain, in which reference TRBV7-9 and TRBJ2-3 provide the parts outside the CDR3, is DTGVSQNPRHKITKRGQNVTFRCDPISEHNRLYWYRQTLGQGPEFLTYFQNEAQLEKSRLLSDRFSAERPKGSFSTLEIQRTEQGDSAMYLCASSLSSTDTQYFGPGTRLTVL.

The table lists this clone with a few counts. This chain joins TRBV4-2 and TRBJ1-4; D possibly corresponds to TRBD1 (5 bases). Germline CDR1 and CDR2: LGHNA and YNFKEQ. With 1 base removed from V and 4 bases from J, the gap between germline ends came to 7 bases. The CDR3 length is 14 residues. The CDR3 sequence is CASSQAGHNEKLFF. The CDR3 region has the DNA TGTGCCAGCAGCCAAGCTGGACATAATGAAAAACTGTTTTTT.

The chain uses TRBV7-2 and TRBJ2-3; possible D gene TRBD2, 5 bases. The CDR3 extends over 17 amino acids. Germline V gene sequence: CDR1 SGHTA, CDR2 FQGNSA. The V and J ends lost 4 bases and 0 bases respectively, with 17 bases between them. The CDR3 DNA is TGTGCCAGCAGCTCGTTAAGCGGTCAGACTAGCACAGATACGCAGTATTTT. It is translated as CASSSLSGQTSTDTQYF.

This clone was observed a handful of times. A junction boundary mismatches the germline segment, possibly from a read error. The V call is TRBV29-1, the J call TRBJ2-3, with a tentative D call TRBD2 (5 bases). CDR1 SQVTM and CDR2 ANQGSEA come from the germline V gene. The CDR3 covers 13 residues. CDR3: CSGEIGLVDTQYF. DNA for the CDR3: TGCAGCGGTGAAATCGGACTGGTAGATACGCAGTATTTT.

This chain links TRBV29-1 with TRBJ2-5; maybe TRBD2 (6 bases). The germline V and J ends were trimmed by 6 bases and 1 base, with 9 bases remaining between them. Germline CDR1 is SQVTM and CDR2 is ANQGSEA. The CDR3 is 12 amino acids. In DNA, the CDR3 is TGCAGCGTGGGCGGGGCCCAAGAGACCCAGTACTTC. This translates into CSVGGAQETQYF.

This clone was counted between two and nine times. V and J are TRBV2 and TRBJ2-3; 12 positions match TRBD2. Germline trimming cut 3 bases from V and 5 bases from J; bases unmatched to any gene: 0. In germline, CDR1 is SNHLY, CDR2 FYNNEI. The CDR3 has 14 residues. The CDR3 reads CASSETSGRDTQYF. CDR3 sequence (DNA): TGTGCCAGCAGTGAGACTAGCGGGAGAGATACGCAGTATTTT.

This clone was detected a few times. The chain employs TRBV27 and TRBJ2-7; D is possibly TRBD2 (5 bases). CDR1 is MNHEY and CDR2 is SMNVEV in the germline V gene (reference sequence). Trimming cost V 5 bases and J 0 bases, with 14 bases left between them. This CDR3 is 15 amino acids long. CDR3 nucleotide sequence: TGTGCCAGCAGTACCCGACGGGAACCCTCCTACGAGCAGTACTTC. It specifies CASSTRREPSYEQYF.

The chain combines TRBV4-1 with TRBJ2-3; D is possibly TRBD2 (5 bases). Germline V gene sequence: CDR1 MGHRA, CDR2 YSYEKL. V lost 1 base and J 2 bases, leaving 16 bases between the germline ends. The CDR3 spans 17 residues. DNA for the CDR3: TGCGCCAGCAGCCAAGCCTCGAGCGGCTCATCCACAGATACGCAGTATTTT. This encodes CASSQASSGSSTDTQYF.

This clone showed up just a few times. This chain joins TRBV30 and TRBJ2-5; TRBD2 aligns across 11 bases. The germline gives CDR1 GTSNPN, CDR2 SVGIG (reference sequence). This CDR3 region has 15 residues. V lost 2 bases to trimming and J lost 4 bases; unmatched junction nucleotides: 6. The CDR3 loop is CAWSSLAGGRETQYF. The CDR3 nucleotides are TGTGCCTGGAGTTCCCTAGCGGGAGGACGAGAGACCCAGTACTTC.

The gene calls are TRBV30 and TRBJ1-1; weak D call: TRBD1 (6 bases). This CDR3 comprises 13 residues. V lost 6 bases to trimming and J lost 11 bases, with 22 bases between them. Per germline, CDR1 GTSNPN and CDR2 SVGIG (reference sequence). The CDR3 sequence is CACPRGAPGAAFF. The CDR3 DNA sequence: TGTGCCTGTCCCCGGGGGGCACCCGGAGCCGCTTTCTTT.

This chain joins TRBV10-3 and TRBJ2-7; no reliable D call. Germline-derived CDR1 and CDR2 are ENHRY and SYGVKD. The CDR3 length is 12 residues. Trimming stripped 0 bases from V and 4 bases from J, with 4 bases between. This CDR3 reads CAISESGYEQYF. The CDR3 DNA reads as TGTGCCATCAGTGAGTCGGGTTACGAGCAGTACTTC.

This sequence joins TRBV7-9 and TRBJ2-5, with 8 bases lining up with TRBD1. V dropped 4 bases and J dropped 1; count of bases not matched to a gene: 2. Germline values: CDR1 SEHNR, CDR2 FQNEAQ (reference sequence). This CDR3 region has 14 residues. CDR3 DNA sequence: TGTGCCAGCAGCTACGGACAGGGCCAAGAGACCCAGTACTTC. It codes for CASSYGQGQETQYF. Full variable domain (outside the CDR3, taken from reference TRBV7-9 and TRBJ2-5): DTGVSQNPRHKITKRGQNVTFRCDPISEHNRLYWYRQTLGQGPEFLTYFQNEAQLEKSRLLSDRFSAERPKGSFSTLEIQRTEQGDSAMYLCASSYGQGQETQYFGPGTRLLVL.

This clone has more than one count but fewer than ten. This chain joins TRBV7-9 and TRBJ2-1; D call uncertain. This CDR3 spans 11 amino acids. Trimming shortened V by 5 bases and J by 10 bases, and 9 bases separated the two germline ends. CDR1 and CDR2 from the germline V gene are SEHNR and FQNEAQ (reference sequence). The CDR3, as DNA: TGTGCCAGCAGCCCTAGGGCCGAGCAGTTCTTC. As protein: CASSPRAEQFF.

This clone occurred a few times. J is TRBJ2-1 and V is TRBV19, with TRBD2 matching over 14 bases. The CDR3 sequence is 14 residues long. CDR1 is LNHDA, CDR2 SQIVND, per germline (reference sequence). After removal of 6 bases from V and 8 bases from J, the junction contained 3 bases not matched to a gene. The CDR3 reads CASRPGLAGDEQFF. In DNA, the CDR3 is TGTGCCAGTAGGCCGGGACTAGCGGGAGATGAGCAGTTCTTC.

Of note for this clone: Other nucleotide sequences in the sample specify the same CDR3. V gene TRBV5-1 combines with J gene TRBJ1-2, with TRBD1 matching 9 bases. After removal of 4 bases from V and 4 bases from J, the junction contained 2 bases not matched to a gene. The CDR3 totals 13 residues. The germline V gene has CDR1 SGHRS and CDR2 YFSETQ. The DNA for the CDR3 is TGCGCCAGCAGCACGGGACAGGGCTATGGCTACACCTTC. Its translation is CASSTGQGYGYTF.

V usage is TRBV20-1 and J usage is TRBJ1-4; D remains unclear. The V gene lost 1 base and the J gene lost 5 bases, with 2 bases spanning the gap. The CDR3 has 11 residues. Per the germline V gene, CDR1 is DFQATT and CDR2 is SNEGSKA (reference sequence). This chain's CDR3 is CSARVNEKLFF. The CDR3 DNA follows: TGCAGTGCTAGAGTAAATGAAAAACTGTTTTTT.

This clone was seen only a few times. The DNA for the CDR3 is TGTGCCAGCAGTGAACTCACAGATACGCAGTATTTT. Translated: CASSELTDTQYF. The J gene is TRBJ2-3, the V gene TRBV25-1, with D unresolved. This CDR3 comprises 12 residues. V was clipped by 2 bases and J by 2 bases, with 2 bases between them. From germline, CDR1 is MGHDK and CDR2 SYGVNS. The whole variable domain, filled in from reference TRBV25-1 and TRBJ2-3, reads EADIYQTPRYLVIGTGKKITLECSQTMGHDKMYWYQQDPGMELHLIHYSYGVNSTEKGDLSSESTVSRIRTEHFPLTLESARPSHTSQYLCASSELTDTQYFGPGTRLTVL.

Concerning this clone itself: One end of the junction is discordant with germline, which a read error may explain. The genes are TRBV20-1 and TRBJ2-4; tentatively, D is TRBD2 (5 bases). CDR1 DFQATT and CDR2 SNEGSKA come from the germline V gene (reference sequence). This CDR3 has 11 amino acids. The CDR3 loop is CSALSRRVNDF. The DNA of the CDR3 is TGCAGTGCTCTTAGCAGGCGGGTAAACGACTTC.

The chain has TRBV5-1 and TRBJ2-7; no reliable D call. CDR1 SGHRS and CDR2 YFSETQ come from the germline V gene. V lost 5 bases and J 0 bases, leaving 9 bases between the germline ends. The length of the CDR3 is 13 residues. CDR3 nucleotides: TGCGCCAGCAGTCGACAATACTCCTACGAGCAGTACTTC. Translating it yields CASSRQYSYEQYF.

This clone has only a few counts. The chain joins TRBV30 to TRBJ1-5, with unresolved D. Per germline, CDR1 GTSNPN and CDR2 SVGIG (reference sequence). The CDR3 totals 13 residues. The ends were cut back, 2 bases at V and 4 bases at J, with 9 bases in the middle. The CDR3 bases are TGTGCCTGGAGTATCCGGGAGAATCAGCCCCAGCATTTT. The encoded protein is CAWSIRENQPQHF. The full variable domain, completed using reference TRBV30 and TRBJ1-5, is SQTIHQWPATLVQPVGSPLSLECTVEGTSNPNLYWYRQAAGRGLQLLFYSVGIGQISSEVPQNLSASRPQDRQFILSSKKLLLSDSGFYLCAWSIRENQPQHFGDGTRLSIL.

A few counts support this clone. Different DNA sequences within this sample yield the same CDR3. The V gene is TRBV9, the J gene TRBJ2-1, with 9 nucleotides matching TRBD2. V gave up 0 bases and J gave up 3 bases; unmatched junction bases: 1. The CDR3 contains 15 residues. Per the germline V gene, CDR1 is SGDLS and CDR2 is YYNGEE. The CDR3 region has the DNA TGTGCCAGCAGCGTAGGACTAGCGGACTACAATGAGCAGTTCTTC. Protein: CASSVGLADYNEQFF.

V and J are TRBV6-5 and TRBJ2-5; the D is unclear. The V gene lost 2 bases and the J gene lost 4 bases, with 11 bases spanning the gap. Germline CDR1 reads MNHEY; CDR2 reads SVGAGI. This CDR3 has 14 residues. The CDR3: CASSYRLGGETQYF. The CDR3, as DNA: TGTGCCAGCAGTTACCGACTGGGCGGAGAGACCCAGTACTTC.